Listed below are T cell receptor beta chains from one sample, sequenced in a study of T cell responses to AZD1222 COVID-19 vaccine. Some clones are missing from TCRdb's copy, which holds only in-frame ones; the method was immunoSEQ multiplex PCR. The sample lists roughly 120,000 clones; roughly 88% were seen once. The sample here was peripheral blood, taken on day 0 of MenACWY control vaccination. These receptor sequences come from an adult in good health. CDR3s include the opening cysteine and the closing phenylalanine or tryptophan. D genes are given only for firm matches. Clone size is shown for a subset of rows, as once, few, many or a class of expanded clone.

j_call: TRBJ1-2; clone_size: NA; v_call: TRBV28; d_call: NA; cdr3_aa: CASEDSLKEYGYTF; cdr3_nt: TGTGCCAGCGAGGACTCCTTGAAGGAGTATGGCTACACCTTC
j_call: TRBJ2-5; clone_size: NA; v_call: TRBV2; d_call: NA; cdr3_aa: CASKLGGGVGETQYF; cdr3_nt: TGTGCCAGCAAGTTGGGTGGAGGAGTAGGCGAGACCCAGTACTTC
j_call: TRBJ2-6; clone_size: NA; v_call: TRBV6-5; d_call: NA; cdr3_aa: CASSLGDGSGANVLTF; cdr3_nt: TGTGCCAGCAGTTTGGGAGATGGCAGTGGGGCCAACGTCCTGACTTTC
j_call: TRBJ1-1; clone_size: few; v_call: TRBV3-1/TRBV3-2; d_call: NA; cdr3_aa: CASSPGSAAEAFF; cdr3_nt: TGTGCCAGCAGCCCTGGTTCTGCGGCTGAAGCTTTCTTT
j_call: TRBJ1-3; clone_size: NA; v_call: TRBV2; d_call: TRBD1; cdr3_aa: CASSETGTHADF; cdr3_nt: TGTGCCAGCAGTGAGACAGGGACCCATGCGGATTTT
j_call: TRBJ1-3; clone_size: NA; v_call: TRBV6-1; d_call: NA; cdr3_aa: CASSESVNTIYF; cdr3_nt: TGTGCCAGCAGTGAGAGCGTAAACACCATATATTTT
j_call: TRBJ1-2; clone_size: NA; v_call: TRBV28; d_call: NA; cdr3_aa: CASSLWAGPQGYTF; cdr3_nt: TGTGCCAGCAGTTTATGGGCAGGGCCTCAGGGCTACACCTTC
j_call: TRBJ1-2; clone_size: NA; v_call: TRBV28; d_call: NA; cdr3_aa: CASSLGQRGAFYGYTF; cdr3_nt: TGTGCCAGCAGTTTGGGGCAGAGAGGGGCGTTCTATGGCTACACCTTC
j_call: TRBJ2-7; clone_size: NA; v_call: TRBV29-1; d_call: TRBD2; cdr3_aa: CSVRTSYEQYF; cdr3_nt: TGCAGCGTTCGGACTAGCTACGAGCAGTACTTC
j_call: TRBJ2-2; clone_size: NA; v_call: TRBV19; d_call: TRBD1; cdr3_aa: CASRRQGGTGELFF; cdr3_nt: TGTGCCAGTAGGAGACAGGGTGGAACCGGGGAGCTGTTTTTT
j_call: TRBJ2-6; clone_size: NA; v_call: TRBV27; d_call: NA; cdr3_aa: CASSSSESGANVLTF; cdr3_nt: TGTGCCAGCAGCTCCTCCGAATCTGGGGCCAACGTCCTGACTTTC
j_call: TRBJ2-5; clone_size: NA; v_call: TRBV3-1/TRBV3-2; d_call: TRBD1; cdr3_aa: CASSHRQGLETQYF; cdr3_nt: TGTGCCAGCAGCCATCGACAGGGCCTGGAGACCCAGTACTTC
j_call: TRBJ2-4; clone_size: NA; v_call: TRBV6-1; d_call: NA; cdr3_aa: CASSEEGLGHAKNIQYF; cdr3_nt: TGTGCCAGCAGTGAAGAAGGATTGGGACATGCCAAAAACATTCAGTACTTC
j_call: TRBJ1-4; clone_size: once; v_call: TRBV5-6; d_call: NA; cdr3_aa: CASSLVGVGEKLFF; cdr3_nt: TGTGCCAGCAGCTTGGTAGGGGTGGGTGAAAAACTGTTTTTT
j_call: TRBJ1-5; clone_size: NA; v_call: TRBV23-1; d_call: TRBD1; cdr3_aa: CASSPGQHNQPQHF; cdr3_nt: TGCGCCAGCAGCCCGGGACAGCACAATCAGCCCCAGCATTTT
j_call: TRBJ1-1; clone_size: once; v_call: TRBV27; d_call: NA; cdr3_aa: CASSPRVRAHGTEAFF; cdr3_nt: TGTGCCAGCAGTCCGAGGGTCAGGGCCCACGGGACTGAAGCTTTCTTT
j_call: TRBJ2-5; clone_size: NA; v_call: TRBV7-9; d_call: TRBD2; cdr3_aa: CASSLLAGGPRETQYF; cdr3_nt: TGTGCCAGCAGTTTACTAGCGGGAGGGCCCCGGGAGACCCAGTACTTC
j_call: TRBJ2-3; clone_size: NA; v_call: TRBV6-2/TRBV6-3; d_call: NA; cdr3_aa: CASSWGTDTQYF; cdr3_nt: TGTGCCAGCAGCTGGGGCACAGATACGCAGTATTTT
j_call: TRBJ2-1; clone_size: NA; v_call: TRBV11-2; d_call: TRBD2; cdr3_aa: CASSWAGTSGRALAQFF; cdr3_nt: TGTGCCAGCAGCTGGGCGGGCACTAGCGGGAGGGCCCTCGCGCAGTTCTTC
j_call: TRBJ2-7; clone_size: NA; v_call: TRBV6-5; d_call: NA; cdr3_aa: CASSYSITNRYEQYF; cdr3_nt: TGTGCCAGCAGTTACTCGATTACAAATCGGTACGAGCAGTACTTC
j_call: TRBJ2-7; clone_size: NA; v_call: TRBV5-5; d_call: TRBD2; cdr3_aa: CASSSTPRSPGLAGTEQYF; cdr3_nt: TGTGCCAGCAGCTCAACCCCTCGTTCACCGGGACTAGCGGGAACCGAGCAGTACTTC
j_call: TRBJ1-2; clone_size: NA; v_call: TRBV5-1; d_call: NA; cdr3_aa: CASSISGEYGYTF; cdr3_nt: TGCGCCAGCAGCATATCAGGGGAGTATGGCTACACCTTC
j_call: TRBJ2-2; clone_size: NA; v_call: TRBV11-3; d_call: TRBD1; cdr3_aa: CASSADRGTGELFF; cdr3_nt: TGTGCCAGCAGCGCCGACAGGGGCACCGGGGAGCTGTTTTTT
j_call: TRBJ2-5; clone_size: NA; v_call: TRBV6-1; d_call: NA; cdr3_aa: CASSEAPGVEETQYF; cdr3_nt: TGTGCCAGCAGTGAAGCCCCAGGGGTGGAAGAGACCCAGTACTTC
j_call: TRBJ2-1; clone_size: NA; v_call: TRBV6-6; d_call: NA; cdr3_aa: CASSPPGQNYNEQFF; cdr3_nt: TGTGCCAGCTCCCCCCCGGGCCAAAACTACAATGAGCAGTTCTTC